A single sample gave rise to the 29 T cell receptor beta chains below, sequenced in a study of CD4 T cells in relation to SARS-CoV-2 and coronaviruses. The antigens of these receptors remain unknown. CD4+ T cells from unexposed donors were obtained before the COVID-19 pandemic (2011-2018). Isolation of CD4+ T cells took place after around 11 days in culture. The data were produced by immunoSEQ multiplex PCR, yet TCRdb's version contains in-frame clones alone and is incomplete. The sample holds around 16,000 clones; about 80% are singletons and the top ten take 15% to 19%. Input material: CD4+ T cells from PBMCs, cultured in vitro. These receptors were collected from a human donor in good health.

V and J are TRBV11-3 and TRBJ2-7; 8 bases line up with TRBD1. In germline, CDR1 is SGHNT, CDR2 YENEEA. J was trimmed by 3 bases and V by 0 bases; bases with no gene match: 7. This CDR3 is 16 amino acids long. The chain's CDR3 is CASSLETGQGDYEQYF. In nucleotides, the CDR3 is TGTGCCAGCAGCTTAGAGACCGGACAGGGTGACTACGAGCAGTACTTC.

The gene calls are TRBV30 and TRBJ1-5; possibly TRBD1 for D (6 bases). Germline V gene lookup returns CDR1 GTSNPN and CDR2 SVGIG (reference sequence). V was cut by 1 base and J by 3 bases, with 10 bases left in between. The CDR3 length is 14 residues. The CDR3, as DNA: TGTGCCTGGAGTGACGGACAGCACAATCAGCCCCAGCATTTT. This encodes CAWSDGQHNQPQHF.

The chain couples TRBV20-1 to TRBJ2-3, with D maybe TRBD2 (5 bases). Germline CDR1 DFQATT, CDR2 SNEGSKA (reference sequence). The CDR3 covers 11 residues. V gave up 8 bases and J gave up 5 bases, with 11 bases separating them. The CDR3 here is CSTHGGDTQYF. The CDR3, as DNA: TGCAGTACACACGGAGGAGATACGCAGTATTTT.

The V gene is TRBV6-5, the J gene TRBJ2-1; maybe TRBD2 (6 bases). This CDR3 region has 14 residues. Germline V gene sequence: CDR1 MNHEY, CDR2 SVGAGI. V lost 3 bases and J 8 bases, leaving 14 bases between the germline ends. CDR3 protein: CASSYGGSTDEQFF. The CDR3 DNA is TGTGCCAGCAGTTATGGGGGGTCGACGGATGAGCAGTTCTTC.

This chain joins TRBV5-6 and TRBJ1-3, with D possibly being TRBD1 (5 bases). Germline CDR1 SGHDT, CDR2 YYEEEE. Trimming left V 6 bases short and J 0 bases short, with 19 bases between. CDR3 length: 17 residues. The CDR3 region is CASIRLPRAFSGNTIYF. Written as DNA, the CDR3 is TGTGCCAGCATTCGACTCCCCAGGGCCTTCTCTGGAAACACCATATATTTT.

V gene TRBV19 combines with J gene TRBJ2-7; a possible D gene is TRBD1 (6 bases). Germline V CDR1 and CDR2: LNHDA, SQIVND (reference sequence). V was clipped by 8 bases and J by 1 base, with 15 bases between them. CDR3 length: 14 amino acids. Here the CDR3 reads CASAWDTASYEQYF. The DNA for the CDR3 is TGTGCCAGTGCCTGGGACACGGCATCCTACGAGCAGTACTTC.

The chain links TRBV25-1 to TRBJ2-1; 10 nucleotides line up with TRBD2. The J segment lost 15 bases and the V segment lost 3 bases, leaving 11 bases of the junction unmatched. Germline V lookup: CDR1 MGHDK, CDR2 SYGVNS. CDR3 length equals 14 residues. The CDR3 DNA reads TGTGCCAGCAGTGATCGGACTAGCGGAGGGGGGGGGTTCTTC. Its translation: CASSDRTSGGGGFF.

The V gene is TRBV10-3, the J gene TRBJ2-2; 11 bases are a match to TRBD1. In germline, CDR1 is ENHRY, CDR2 SYGVKD. V lost 7 bases and J lost 4; bases outside the gene matches: 11. The CDR3 spans 17 residues. The CDR3 nucleotides are TGTGCCATCAACCGAGGACAGGGGGCTGTTGGCACCGGGGAGCTGTTTTTT. It is translated as CAINRGQGAVGTGELFF.

The genes are TRBV15 and TRBJ1-1; 8 bases line up with TRBD1. CDR1 is LNHNV, CDR2 YYDKDF, per germline (reference sequence). V shed 3 bases, J shed 0 bases, and the junction held 6 bases outside the gene matches. CDR3 length: 16 amino acids. CDR3: CATSREHRGMNTEAFF. DNA of the CDR3: TGTGCCACCAGCAGGGAGCACAGGGGGATGAACACTGAAGCTTTCTTT.

The chain has TRBV11-2 and TRBJ1-2; 10 bases are shared with TRBD1. V dropped 0 bases and J dropped 8; count of bases not matched to a gene: 9. This CDR3 comprises 16 residues. CDR1 SGHAT and CDR2 FQNNGV come from the germline V gene. The chain's CDR3 is CASSLDRGTGDRGYTF. DNA for the CDR3: TGTGCCAGCAGCTTAGATCGAGGGACAGGGGATAGAGGCTACACCTTC.

This chain connects TRBV27 to TRBJ1-1; 7 nucleotides agree with TRBD1. The CDR3 loop spans 12 amino acids. Germline lookup yields CDR1 MNHEY and CDR2 SMNVEV (reference sequence). V shed 9 bases and J 10 bases; nucleotides not matched to a gene: 11. CDR3 residues: CASYKLTGRAFF. CDR3 DNA: TGTGCCAGTTACAAATTGACAGGGAGAGCTTTCTTT.

The chain joins TRBV19 to TRBJ1-3; 7 nucleotides line up with TRBD1. CDR1 and CDR2 (germline): LNHDA, SQIVND (reference sequence). The CDR3 consists of 16 residues. After removal of 5 bases from V and 3 bases from J, the junction contained 10 bases not matched to a gene. The CDR3, as DNA: TGTGCCAGTAGTCCTCGGACAGGAACGGGTGGAAACACCATATATTTT. The encoded protein is CASSPRTGTGGNTIYF. Drawing the rest from reference TRBV19 and TRBJ1-3, the complete variable domain is DGGITQSPKYLFRKEGQNVTLSCEQNLNHDAMYWYRQDPGQGLRLIYYSQIVNDFQKGDIAEGYSVSREKKESFPLTVTSAQKNPTAFYLCASSPRTGTGGNTIYFGEGSWLTVV.

The rearrangement uses TRBV9 and TRBJ2-7, with D perhaps matching TRBD2 (5 bases). Deletions cut 4 bases from V and 4 bases from J, with 18 bases between. Germline values: CDR1 SGDLS, CDR2 YYNGEE. This CDR3 spans 15 amino acids. Here the CDR3 DNA reads TGTGCCAGCAGCCCCCGATTGGTGGGAGCTTACGAGCAGTACTTC. Translating gives CASSPRLVGAYEQYF.

Only one count was recorded for this clone. In DNA form, the CDR3 reads TGCAGCGTCGGACTAGCGGATCTGCAGTACTTC. Its translation: CSVGLADLQYF. V is TRBV29-1 and J is TRBJ2-7, with 10 bases lining up with TRBD2. The CDR3 covers 11 residues. V was pared by 6 bases and J by 9 bases, with 5 bases of the junction left unmatched. Germline V gene sequence: CDR1 SQVTM, CDR2 ANQGSEA.

The chain carries TRBV6-4 and TRBJ2-3; D not certain. Germline loops: CDR1 MRHNA, CDR2 SNTAGT. Trimming removed 2 bases at V and 1 base at J, with 4 bases between. This CDR3 comprises 13 residues. For the CDR3, the DNA is TGTGCCAGCAGTGACAGGGGCACAGATACGCAGTATTTT. Translating gives CASSDRGTDTQYF.

The V call is TRBV29-1, the J call TRBJ1-2; D is unresolved. The CDR3 contains 11 residues. V was cut by 2 bases and J by 4 bases, with 5 bases left in between. The germline V gene has CDR1 SQVTM and CDR2 ANQGSEA. The CDR3 region has the DNA TGCAGCGTTGAATTGGCCTATGGCTACACCTTC. Translating gives CSVELAYGYTF.

This clone was observed a few times. The J gene is TRBJ1-5, the V gene TRBV2; 8 bases are a match to TRBD1. Per germline, CDR1 SNHLY and CDR2 FYNNEI. V gave up 3 bases and J gave up 6 bases; unmatched junction bases: 7. The CDR3 loop spans 15 amino acids. CDR3 nucleotides: TGTGCCAGCAGTGAGCAGGGGGCTAGGGGTCAGCCCCAGCATTTT. Translating gives CASSEQGARGQPQHF.

V and J are TRBV7-3 and TRBJ1-6; perhaps TRBD1 as D (6 bases). The CDR3 runs to 14 residues. Trimming took 6 bases from V and 7 from J, leaving 13 bases between them. CDR1 is SGHTA, CDR2 FQGTGA, per germline. CDR3 DNA: TGTGCCAGCAGTCGACAGGCCGTAAATTCACCCCTCCACTTT. Translation: CASSRQAVNSPLHF.

The chain links TRBV24-1 to TRBJ2-1; 7 nucleotides line up with TRBD2. CDR1 and CDR2 from the germline V gene are KGHDR and SFDVKD. Germline trimming cut 8 bases from V and 6 bases from J; bases unmatched to any gene: 6. CDR3 length equals 13 residues. DNA of the CDR3: TGTGCCACCATGGGCCCGGGGGGCAATGAGCAGTTCTTC. It is translated as CATMGPGGNEQFF.

CDR3 loop: CATSRVPGGGGGELFF. In nucleotides, the CDR3 is TGTGCCACCAGCAGAGTCCCGGGAGGGGGTGGCGGGGAGCTGTTTTTT. The V gene is TRBV15, the J gene TRBJ2-2; TRBD2 agrees at 8 bases. Germline values: CDR1 LNHNV, CDR2 YYDKDF (reference sequence). The CDR3 covers 16 residues. Trimming at V came to 1 base and at J to 7 bases, leaving 8 bases not matched to a gene.

The chain links TRBV30 to TRBJ1-1, with D perhaps matching TRBD1 (5 bases). Looked up from germline, CDR1 is GTSNPN and CDR2 is SVGIG (reference sequence). Trimming removed 4 bases at V and 4 bases at J, with 13 bases between. The CDR3 length is 13 residues. The CDR3 coding sequence is TGTGCCTGGAAGAAAGACAGACGCACTGAAGCTTTCTTT. Translating it yields CAWKKDRRTEAFF.

The V gene is TRBV2, the J gene TRBJ2-7, with 11 positions matching TRBD2. The CDR3 length is 15 residues. V was clipped by 3 bases and J by 5 bases; unmatched bases: 6. Per the germline V gene, CDR1 is SNHLY and CDR2 is FYNNEI. The CDR3 loop reads CASSEGSGRDDEQYF. DNA for the CDR3: TGTGCCAGCAGTGAGGGTAGCGGGAGGGACGACGAGCAGTACTTC.

The rearrangement uses TRBV6-5 and TRBJ2-3; D possibly corresponds to TRBD1 (5 bases). The CDR3 contains 16 residues. CDR1 is MNHEY and CDR2 is SVGAGI in the germline V gene. V was shortened by 4 bases and J by 1 base, with 15 bases between the two germline ends. Here the CDR3 reads CASSSETVPRTDTQYF. CDR3 bases: TGTGCCAGCAGTTCCGAGACAGTTCCACGCACAGATACGCAGTATTTT.

The chain is built from TRBV7-2 and TRBJ2-7, with TRBD2 identical over 7 bases. The CDR3 length is 14 residues. With 5 bases clipped from V and 4 bases from J, the junction kept 8 bases outside the gene matches. Per germline, CDR1 SGHTA and CDR2 FQGNSA. The CDR3 loop is CASSTTAGKYEQYF. In DNA form, the CDR3 reads TGTGCCAGCAGCACCACAGCGGGGAAGTACGAGCAGTACTTC.

The chain recombines TRBV7-3 with TRBJ2-3; D not resolved. Germline lookup yields CDR1 SGHTA and CDR2 FQGTGA. Trimming left V 5 bases short and J 1 base short, with 16 bases between. The CDR3 is 16 amino acids. In nucleotides, the CDR3 is TGTGCCAGCAGCCCGGGCCTGGGATGGGGCACAGATACGCAGTATTTT. It is translated as CASSPGLGWGTDTQYF.

This chain connects TRBV7-9 to TRBJ1-1; D remains ambiguous. Germline assignment: CDR1 SEHNR and CDR2 FQNEAQ (reference sequence). This CDR3 is built from 15 residues. V lost 5 bases, J lost 1 base, and 14 bases lay in between. CDR3 region: CASSPPEEENTEAFF. The CDR3 DNA is TGTGCCAGCAGCCCCCCAGAGGAGGAGAACACTGAAGCTTTCTTT. Full variable domain (remainder filled in from reference TRBV7-9 and TRBJ1-1): DTGVSQNPRHKITKRGQNVTFRCDPISEHNRLYWYRQTLGQGPEFLTYFQNEAQLEKSRLLSDRFSAERPKGSFSTLEIQRTEQGDSAMYLCASSPPEEENTEAFFGQGTRLTVV.

This chain joins TRBV6-5 and TRBJ2-6; tentatively, D is TRBD1 or TRBD2 (5 bases each). CDR1 is MNHEY and CDR2 is SVGAGI in the germline V gene. The length of the CDR3 is 14 residues. V lost 11 bases and J lost 4, with 15 bases in between. CDR3 protein: CAVSRRDGANVLTF. In nucleotides, the CDR3 is TGTGCCGTATCGAGAAGGGACGGGGCCAACGTCCTGACTTTC.

The chain employs TRBV15 and TRBJ2-5; the D gene is possibly TRBD2 (5 bases). Germline loops: CDR1 LNHNV, CDR2 YYDKDF (reference sequence). V was cut by 0 bases and J by 4 bases, with 12 bases left in between. This CDR3 contains 15 residues. The CDR3 sequence: CATSRDELGRETQYF. CDR3 sequence (DNA): TGTGCCACCAGCAGAGACGAATTGGGGAGAGAGACCCAGTACTTC.

This clone was detected only a few times. This sequence joins TRBV27 and TRBJ1-1; D may be TRBD1 (6 bases). Germline V gene lookup returns CDR1 MNHEY and CDR2 SMNVEV (reference sequence). Deletions cut 5 bases from V and 3 bases from J, with 13 bases between. This CDR3 contains 14 residues. The CDR3 reads CASSPGGAHTEAFF. CDR3 nucleotides: TGTGCCAGCAGTCCGGGGGGGGCCCACACTGAAGCTTTCTTT.